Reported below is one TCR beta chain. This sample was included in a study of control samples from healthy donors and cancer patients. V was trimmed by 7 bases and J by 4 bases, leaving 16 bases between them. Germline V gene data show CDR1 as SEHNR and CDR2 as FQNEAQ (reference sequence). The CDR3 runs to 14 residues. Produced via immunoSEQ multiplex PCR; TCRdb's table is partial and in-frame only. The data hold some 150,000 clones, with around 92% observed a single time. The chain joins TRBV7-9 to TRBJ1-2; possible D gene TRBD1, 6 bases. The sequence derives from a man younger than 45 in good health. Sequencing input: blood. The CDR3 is CASTLPGGFYGYTF. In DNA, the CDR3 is TGTGCCAGCACCCTCCCGGGGGGCTTCTATGGCTACACCTTC.